Listed here are 15 T cell receptor beta chains from one sample, sequenced in a study of naive and memory T cell subsets. The beta constant-region primer was an equimolar mix of two oligonucleotides covering TRBC1 and TRBC2. One entry per CDR3 protein, called by TCRdb with MiXCR from the UMI-ligation and nested PCR reads. Of around 160,000 distinct CDR3 sequences in the sample, over 15% were seen once. Sequenced: naive CD4+ T cells from blood. These receptors were collected from a human donor in good health.

The chain carries TRBV5-1 and TRBJ2-7; maybe TRBD1 (7 bases). From germline, CDR1 is SGHRS and CDR2 YFSETQ. Trimming shortened V by 0 bases and J by 7 bases, and 8 bases separated the two germline ends. This CDR3 comprises 12 residues. The CDR3 sequence is CASSLAGGEQYF. DNA for the CDR3: TGCGCCAGCAGCTTGGCAGGGGGGGAGCAGTACTTC.

There are many counts of this clonotype. The chain recombines TRBV30 with TRBJ2-3; D is ambiguous. V lost 2 bases to trimming and J lost 5 bases, with 14 bases between them. The CDR3 is made up of 14 amino acids. Germline loops: CDR1 GTSNPN, CDR2 SVGIG (reference sequence). The chain's CDR3 is CAWSSVLGKDTQYF. The DNA of the CDR3 is TGTGCCTGGAGTAGTGTTTTAGGGAAAGATACGCAGTATTTT. Full variable domain (missing parts from reference TRBV30 and TRBJ2-3): SQTIHQWPATLVQPVGSPLSLECTVEGTSNPNLYWYRQAAGRGLQLLFYSVGIGQISSEVPQNLSASRPQDRQFILSSKKLLLSDSGFYLCAWSSVLGKDTQYFGPGTRLTVL.

This clonotype was found a few times. The V gene is TRBV4-1, the J gene TRBJ2-2; 12 nucleotides agree with TRBD1. Germline CDR1 and CDR2: MGHRA and YSYEKL. J lost 2 bases, V lost 3 bases, and 1 base had no gene match. CDR3 size: 16 residues. DNA for the CDR3: TGCGCCAGCAGCCAGGGACAGGGGGCCAACACCGGGGAGCTGTTTTTT. Translating it yields CASSQGQGANTGELFF.

This clonotype was detected ten times or more. The chain has TRBV4-1 and TRBJ2-7, with D possibly TRBD2 on 5 matching bases. Germline CDR1 reads MGHRA; CDR2 reads YSYEKL. The V gene lost 3 bases and the J gene lost 2 bases, with 20 bases spanning the gap. There are 17 residues in the CDR3. CDR3 nucleotides: TGCGCCAGCAGCCAGGGTCCGTCTCGGACTGGGACCTACGAGCAGTACTTC. This sequence encodes CASSQGPSRTGTYEQYF.

This clonotype has a count of ten or more. The chain recombines TRBV25-1 with TRBJ2-7; D perhaps matches TRBD1 (6 bases). The CDR3 spans 13 residues. Germline loops: CDR1 MGHDK, CDR2 SYGVNS. The V and J ends lost 4 bases and 2 bases respectively, with 9 bases between them. The CDR3 DNA is TGTGCCAGCAGTGGCACAGGGCCCTACGAGCAGTACTTC. Translating gives CASSGTGPYEQYF.

This clonotype was recorded many times. The rearrangement links TRBV20-1 to TRBJ2-5; D remains unclear. Germline loops: CDR1 DFQATT, CDR2 SNEGSKA (reference sequence). V shed 6 bases and J shed 3 bases, with 14 bases lying between them. CDR3 length equals 13 residues. For the CDR3, the DNA is TGCAGTGCGGCCCTCGCTAGGGAAGAGACCCAGTACTTC. Translation: CSAALAREETQYF.

This rearrangement joins TRBV14 to TRBJ2-7, with TRBD1 matching 9 bases. In germline, CDR1 is SGHDN, CDR2 FVKESK. The V gene end was trimmed by 3 bases and the J gene end by 6 bases; junction bases not matched to a gene: 3. This CDR3 has 13 residues. CDR3 amino acids: CASSQGQGTEQYF. CDR3 nucleotides: TGTGCCAGCAGCCAGGGACAGGGTACCGAGCAGTACTTC. Together with reference TRBV14 and TRBJ2-7, the CDR3 gives the full variable domain: EAGVTQFPSHSVIEKGQTVTLRCDPISGHDNLYWYRRVMGKEIKFLLHFVKESKQDESGMPNNRFLAERTGGTYSTLKVQPAELEDSGVYFCASSQGQGTEQYFGPGTRLTVT.

This sequence joins TRBV29-1 and TRBJ1-1; 8 bases match TRBD1. V lost 4 bases, J lost 1 base, and 2 bases stayed unmatched. Germline values: CDR1 SQVTM, CDR2 ANQGSEA. The CDR3 is made up of 13 amino acids. The CDR3 spells CSVGQGANTEAFF. The CDR3 nucleotides are TGCAGCGTTGGGCAGGGGGCGAACACTGAAGCTTTCTTT.

This chain uses TRBV19 with TRBJ2-1; D is unresolved. Per germline, CDR1 LNHDA and CDR2 SQIVND (reference sequence). CDR3 length: 15 residues. V lost 3 bases and J 3 bases, leaving 12 bases between the germline ends. Here the CDR3 DNA reads TGTGCCAGTAGTATGTGGTCGCGAGGCTACAATGAGCAGTTCTTC. It encodes CASSMWSRGYNEQFF.

The gene calls are TRBV5-1 and TRBJ2-1; 7 positions match TRBD1. This CDR3 is built from 15 residues. Germline assignment: CDR1 SGHRS and CDR2 YFSETQ. With V trimmed by 3 bases and J by 1 base, 4 bases remained unmatched. CDR3 protein: CASSSGQTSYNEQFF. The DNA for the CDR3 is TGCGCCAGCAGCTCGGGACAGACATCCTACAATGAGCAGTTCTTC.

The rearrangement uses TRBV12-5 and TRBJ2-2; D is uncertain. The CDR3 runs 15 residues. Trimming took 1 base from V and 4 from J, leaving 10 bases between them. CDR1 and CDR2 (germline): LGHNT, FRNRAP. The CDR3 DNA reads as TGTGCTAGTGGTTTGGCCTCCTTCGCCACCGGGGAGCTGTTTTTT. The encoded protein is CASGLASFATGELFF.

This clonotype was seen a handful of times. The chain combines TRBV11-2 with TRBJ2-7; 8 nucleotides align to TRBD2. Germline CDR1 and CDR2: SGHAT and FQNNGV. The V segment lost 5 bases and the J segment 3 bases; nucleotides outside the gene matches: 18. CDR3 length: 18 residues. CDR3 sequence reads: CASSRLGSGAGVLYEQYF. The CDR3, as DNA: TGTGCCAGCAGCCGCTTAGGGTCGGGAGCGGGAGTCCTCTACGAGCAGTACTTC.

The sample holds a few counts of this clonotype. V is TRBV6-6 and J is TRBJ1-4; TRBD1 agrees at 7 bases. This CDR3 comprises 14 residues. The ends lost 6 bases at V and 6 bases at J; junction bases unmatched: 7. Germline CDR1 is MNHNY and CDR2 is SVGAGI (reference sequence). This chain's CDR3 is CASRNRDSYEKLFF. The CDR3 DNA follows: TGTGCCAGCAGGAACCGGGACAGTTATGAAAAACTGTTTTTT.

There are a few counts of this clonotype. V usage is TRBV15 and J usage is TRBJ2-3; possible D gene TRBD2, 5 bases. The length of the CDR3 is 16 residues. V lost 4 bases and J 0 bases, leaving 14 bases between the germline ends. Germline V gene data show CDR1 as LNHNV and CDR2 as YYDKDF (reference sequence). The DNA for the CDR3 is TGTGCCACCAGCATACTAGACTACGCTAGCACAGATACGCAGTATTTT. Its protein is CATSILDYASTDTQYF.

This clonotype was seen a few times. The CDR3 bases are TGTGCCAGCAGTTCGGGTCCAGGAACCCGAGAAGCTTTCTTT. It yields the protein CASSSGPGTREAFF. The gene calls are TRBV12-3 or TRBV12-4 and TRBJ1-1; D remains ambiguous. Trimming left V 4 bases short and J 8 bases short, with 17 bases between. The CDR3 is 14 amino acids.